The clone carrying this T cell receptor beta chain was picked up a small number of times. Its specificity is not known. The data were taken from a study of a mutant IDH1 vaccine in newly diagnosed glioma. The V gene's germline CDR1 is SEHNR and CDR2 FQNEAQ (reference sequence). V shed 5 bases and J shed 3 bases, with 13 bases lying between them. The CDR3 covers 14 residues. TCRdb keeps only in-frame clones here, not all; method: immunoSEQ multiplex PCR. The table shows fewer than 25,000 clones, with 80% to 85% occurring only once. Time point defined: week 47, end of study. The study gave 300 ug of mutant IDH1 20-mer peptide per vaccine dose, with topical imiquimod. Administration of eight vaccinations to patients took place in weeks 1, 3, 5, 7, 11, 15, 19, 23. The astrocytomas were IDH1-mutant, ATRX-negative, and WHO grade 3 or 4.

The sequence was collected from a man aged 40-49 years with glioma. Here the sequenced sample was PBMCs, taken from a glioma patient whose treatment included an IDH1 peptide vaccine. V usage is TRBV7-9 and J usage is TRBJ1-1; possible D gene TRBD1, 5 bases. CDR3 protein: CASSPSGGYTEAFF. CDR3 nucleotides: TGTGCCAGCAGCCCTAGCGGGGGGTACACTGAAGCTTTCTTT.